The sequence of this T cell receptor beta chain was determined in a study of control samples from healthy donors and cancer patients. TCRdb's table, derived via immunoSEQ multiplex PCR, lists solely in-frame clones and lacks some. The table includes around 90,000 clones, around four fifths detected once. The trim removed 5 bases at V and 1 base at J, leaving 4 bases unmatched. The CDR3 runs 14 residues. Per germline, CDR1 MNHEY and CDR2 SMNVEV (reference sequence). The receptor comes from a man under 40 in good health. Sequenced material: blood. This chain links TRBV27 with TRBJ1-2; TRBD1 aligns across 7 bases. CDR3 nucleotides: TGTGCCAGCAGTGACAGGGTATATAACTATGGCTACACCTTC. Amino acids: CASSDRVYNYGYTF.